A single sample gave rise to the 25 T cell receptor beta chains below, sequenced in a study of blood T cell repertoires in COVID-19 (dated by TCRdb to the early 2020s). The library was prepared using the immunoSEQ multiplex PCR assay. TCRdb carries this immuneACCESS record with in-frame sequences only. Its versions omit some clonotypes, under half of them owing to an unresolved V gene in the studies checked, with the rest unexplained. A total of about 39,000 clones appear in this sample, 75% to 90% of them only once. The ten most abundant clones make up about 15% of the sample. Sequences were obtained from peripheral blood. These receptors all stem from a man between 45 and 60 years old with active or convalescent COVID-19.

V is TRBV19 and J is TRBJ2-3, with 12 positions matching TRBD2. Unmatched junction bases numbered 3, after V lost 6 bases and J lost 2 bases. CDR1 is LNHDA, CDR2 SQIVND, per germline (reference sequence). The CDR3 has 15 residues. CDR3 loop: CASRWTSGTTDTQYF. CDR3 bases: TGTGCCAGTAGATGGACTAGCGGGACCACAGATACGCAGTATTTT.

The chain couples TRBV30 to TRBJ2-3; D may be TRBD2 (5 bases). CDR3 length: 13 amino acids. Trimming cost V 2 bases and J 1 base, with 7 bases left between them. Germline V lookup: CDR1 GTSNPN, CDR2 SVGIG (reference sequence). The CDR3 is CAWSFGGTDTQYF. The CDR3 coding sequence is TGTGCCTGGAGTTTCGGGGGCACAGATACGCAGTATTTT.

About this clone itself: Other DNA sequences from this sample encode an identical CDR3 as well. The V gene is TRBV27, the J gene TRBJ2-5; TRBD2 matches 8 bases. V shed 2 bases and J 2 bases; nucleotides not matched to a gene: 4. Germline V gene lookup returns CDR1 MNHEY and CDR2 SMNVEV (reference sequence). The CDR3 has 15 residues. CDR3 loop: CASSLLAGGQETQYF. In DNA form, the CDR3 reads TGTGCCAGCAGTTTACTGGCGGGGGGACAAGAGACCCAGTACTTC.

The chain links TRBV4-1 to TRBJ2-2; D is uncertain. The CDR3 extends over 15 amino acids. Germline V gene lookup returns CDR1 MGHRA and CDR2 YSYEKL. Between the trimmed V and J ends, which lost 0 bases and 6 bases, there was a span of 11 bases. Here the CDR3 reads CASSQDAGWAGELFF. In DNA, the CDR3 is TGCGCCAGCAGCCAAGACGCAGGTTGGGCCGGGGAGCTGTTTTTT.

This clone is a singleton in its sample. The chain employs TRBV6-5 and TRBJ1-6; 7 bases fit TRBD1. Germline trimming cut 6 bases from V and 5 bases from J; bases unmatched to any gene: 4. Germline CDR1 MNHEY, CDR2 SVGAGI. The CDR3 contains 14 residues. The CDR3 DNA reads as TGTGCCAGCAGACAGGGGTCGCATAATTCACCCCTCCACTTT. Its protein is CASRQGSHNSPLHF.

The chain joins TRBV10-1 to TRBJ1-3; D is uncertain. CDR1 and CDR2 (germline): WNHNN, SYGVQD (reference sequence). This CDR3 region has 14 residues. Between the trimmed V and J ends, which lost 2 bases and 4 bases, there was a span of 9 bases. For the CDR3, the DNA is TGCGCCAGCAGTGAGCGGAGGACGGGAAACACCATATATTTT. It translates to CASSERRTGNTIYF.

The chain links TRBV14 to TRBJ1-5, with D tentatively TRBD1 (5 bases). The V gene lost 3 bases and the J gene lost 0 bases, with 12 bases spanning the gap. There are 16 residues in the CDR3. Germline CDR1 and CDR2: SGHDN and FVKESK. The chain's CDR3 is CASSQPDSDSNQPQHF. The CDR3 nucleotides read TGTGCCAGCAGCCAGCCAGACAGTGATAGCAATCAGCCCCAGCATTTT.

The gene calls are TRBV13 and TRBJ1-1; 7 bases are a match to TRBD1. V lost 5 bases and J lost 1; bases outside the gene matches: 7. The CDR3 totals 15 residues. Germline lookup yields CDR1 PRHDT and CDR2 FYEKMQ (reference sequence). The CDR3 sequence is CASSRRTGGNTEAFF. CDR3 sequence (DNA): TGTGCCAGCAGCCGTCGGACAGGAGGGAACACTGAAGCTTTCTTT.

The chain couples TRBV19 to TRBJ1-6, with a tentative D call TRBD1 (6 bases). The germline V gene encodes CDR1 LNHDA and CDR2 SQIVND (reference sequence). The CDR3 is made up of 15 amino acids. Trimming removed 1 base from V and 7 bases from J, with 11 bases in between. CDR3 DNA: TGTGCCAGTAGTATAGTTCAGGGGCTCAATTCACCCCTCCACTTT. Residues: CASSIVQGLNSPLHF.

The chain combines TRBV3-1 (or the pseudogene TRBV3-2) with TRBJ2-1, with a weak D call TRBD2 (5 bases). Germline V lookup: CDR1 LGHDT, CDR2 YNNKEL (reference sequence). Trimming took 3 bases from V and 9 from J, leaving 12 bases between them. This CDR3 is built from 13 residues. The DNA for the CDR3 is TGTGCCAGCAGCCAGCCCCTAGCACCTGAGCAGTTCTTC. It translates to CASSQPLAPEQFF.

This clone was observed once. V and J are TRBV6-1 and TRBJ1-5; no definite D call. Germline V gene sequence: CDR1 MNHNS, CDR2 SASEGT. This CDR3 comprises 13 residues. Trimming removed 3 bases from V and 5 bases from J, with 8 bases in between. The CDR3 loop reads CASSDPPYQPQHF. DNA of the CDR3: TGTGCCAGCAGTGACCCCCCTTATCAGCCCCAGCATTTT.

The rearrangement links TRBV5-1 to TRBJ2-7; the D is unclear. V was pared by 4 bases and J by 4 bases, with 21 bases between. Germline loops: CDR1 SGHRS, CDR2 YFSETQ. The length of the CDR3 is 16 residues. CDR3 protein: CASSPRWALLGYEQYF. DNA of the CDR3: TGCGCCAGCAGCCCCAGATGGGCCCTGTTGGGTTACGAGCAGTACTTC.

Only a few counts were recorded for this clone. The CDR3 bases are TGTGCCAGCAGCCAAGGGGAGCAAGATCAGCCCCAGCATTTT. It encodes CASSQGEQDQPQHF. The chain carries TRBV14 and TRBJ1-5; no reliable D call. V lost 1 base and J 5 bases, leaving 9 bases between the germline ends. This CDR3 has 14 amino acids. Germline lookup yields CDR1 SGHDN and CDR2 FVKESK.

The J gene is TRBJ1-3, the V gene TRBV13; TRBD1 might be the D (6 bases). The CDR3 extends over 14 amino acids. Germline V CDR1 and CDR2: PRHDT, FYEKMQ (reference sequence). The V and J ends lost 4 bases and 0 bases respectively, with 7 bases between them. The CDR3 DNA reads as TGTGCCAGCAGCTCGGACAGCTCTGGAAACACCATATATTTT. As protein: CASSSDSSGNTIYF.

The V gene is TRBV5-1, the J gene TRBJ2-5; 9 bases match TRBD2. In germline, CDR1 is SGHRS, CDR2 YFSETQ. CDR3 length equals 18 residues. V shed 0 bases and J 2 bases; nucleotides not matched to a gene: 11. CDR3 nucleotide sequence: TGCGCCAGCAGCTTGGCCTTTAGACTAGCGGCGAATCAAGAGACCCAGTACTTC. Translating it yields CASSLAFRLAANQETQYF.

CDR3 sequence: CASSQGGRDGYTF. In DNA, the CDR3 is TGTGCCAGCAGCCAAGGAGGGAGGGATGGCTACACCTTC. The genes are TRBV3-1 (or the pseudogene TRBV3-2) and TRBJ1-2; D gene uncertain. The CDR3 length is 13 residues. V gave up 1 base and J gave up 6 bases, with 9 bases separating them. Germline V CDR1 and CDR2: LGHDT, YNNKEL (reference sequence).

The chain has TRBV9 and TRBJ2-1; 7 bases fit TRBD1. Germline V gene data show CDR1 as SGDLS and CDR2 as YYNGEE. V gave up 0 bases and J gave up 4 bases; unmatched junction bases: 7. CDR3 length: 16 amino acids. For the CDR3, the DNA is TGTGCCAGCAGCGTAGGTCCAGGGGGTCCATACAATGAGCAGTTCTTC. Translation gives CASSVGPGGPYNEQFF.

The rearrangement links TRBV5-5 to TRBJ1-2; D possibly corresponds to TRBD1 (5 bases). Germline V gives CDR1 SGHKS, CDR2 YYEKEE (reference sequence). The CDR3 loop spans 12 amino acids. V lost 1 base and J lost 7, with 8 bases in between. CDR3 residues: CASSLIGGGYTF. The DNA for the CDR3 is TGTGCCAGCAGCTTGATCGGGGGTGGCTACACCTTC.

The V call is TRBV7-6, the J call TRBJ1-5; no clear D. Germline V gene sequence: CDR1 SGHVS, CDR2 FNYEAQ. The CDR3 is 15 residues long. The V end was cut by 1 base, the J end by 2 bases, with 9 bases between. The CDR3 bases are TGTGCCAGCAGCTTAGACGGGATCGGCAATCAGCCCCAGCATTTT. This codes for CASSLDGIGNQPQHF.

The rearrangement uses TRBV9 and TRBJ1-4; 7 positions agree with TRBD1. V dropped 0 bases and J dropped 2; count of bases not matched to a gene: 7. The CDR3 totals 17 residues. Germline V gene sequence: CDR1 SGDLS, CDR2 YYNGEE. CDR3 DNA sequence: TGTGCCAGCAGCGTAGAAGGAGGGGACAGTACTAATGAAAAACTGTTTTTT. As protein: CASSVEGGDSTNEKLFF.

This clone has only one observation. CDR3 loop: CAWSVVFTGEKLFF. The CDR3 nucleotides read TGTGCCTGGAGTGTGGTCTTTACAGGGGAAAAACTGTTTTTT. The genes are TRBV30 and TRBJ1-4; the D gene is possibly TRBD1 (6 bases). Germline CDR1 and CDR2: GTSNPN and SVGIG (reference sequence). The CDR3 contains 14 residues. V lost 0 bases and J 8 bases, leaving 13 bases between the germline ends.

V is TRBV20-1 and J is TRBJ2-3; D is uncertain. The CDR3 covers 14 residues. Germline V gene sequence: CDR1 DFQATT, CDR2 SNEGSKA (reference sequence). Trimming took off 3 bases at V and 0 bases at J, with 10 bases between the two ends. This chain's CDR3 is CSASIQSSTDTQYF. Written as DNA, the CDR3 is TGCAGTGCTAGTATACAAAGTAGCACAGATACGCAGTATTTT.

V and J are TRBV6-5 and TRBJ1-2, with TRBD1 as a possible D gene (6 bases). Trimming left V 6 bases short and J 2 bases short, with 10 bases between. Germline CDR1 is MNHEY and CDR2 is SVGAGI. This CDR3 comprises 13 residues. DNA for the CDR3: TGTGCCAGCAGCCCGACAGGAAACTATGGCTACACCTTC. Protein: CASSPTGNYGYTF.

V is TRBV7-8 and J is TRBJ1-1, with 9 bases fitting TRBD1. The junction had 10 bases not matched to a gene; V was cut back by 4 bases and J by 10 bases. Germline V gene sequence: CDR1 SGHVS, CDR2 FQNEAQ. The CDR3 consists of 14 residues. The CDR3 loop reads CASSSPGQGLVAFF. The CDR3 nucleotides read TGTGCCAGCAGCTCGCCGGGACAGGGTTTGGTAGCTTTCTTT.

The J gene is TRBJ2-7, the V gene TRBV5-6; 7 nucleotides match TRBD1. This CDR3 spans 14 amino acids. Germline-derived CDR1 and CDR2 are SGHDT and YYEEEE. The ends lost 7 bases at V and 1 base at J; junction bases unmatched: 8. CDR3: CASGQQGISYEQYF. CDR3 DNA sequence: TGTGCCAGCGGCCAACAGGGGATTTCCTACGAGCAGTACTTC.